Each of the 5 T cell receptor beta chains below was sequenced from the same sample in a study of blood T cell repertoires in COVID-19. Profiled with immunoSEQ multiplex PCR; TCRdb holds only in-frame clones, not every one. This sample has about 170,000 clones, with around 90% found just once. The sample taken for sequencing was peripheral blood. The receptor source for this set is a man aged 50-59 years who had recovered from COVID-19.

The chain carries TRBV6-2 or TRBV6-3 and TRBJ2-5; the match to TRBD2 covers 9 bases. The CDR3 spans 14 residues. Germline assignment: CDR1 MNHEY and CDR2 SVGEGT. V shed 5 bases, J shed 1 base, and the junction held 2 bases outside the gene matches. As DNA, the CDR3 is TGTGCCAGCAGTCGCGGGGGGGCCCAAGAGACCCAGTACTTC. It is translated as CASSRGGAQETQYF.

The rearrangement links TRBV18 to TRBJ1-6, with a weak D call TRBD1 (5 bases). CDR1 is KGHSH and CDR2 is LQKENI in the germline V gene. The length of the CDR3 is 13 residues. Trimming cost V 7 bases and J 8 bases, with 12 bases left between them. This CDR3 is CASLTGGDSPLHF. In DNA, the CDR3 is TGTGCCAGCTTAACTGGAGGGGATTCACCCCTCCACTTT.

The genes are TRBV21-1 and TRBJ1-4; whether TRBD1, the table's D call, matches the DNA was not checked. TRBV21-1 is designated a pseudogene. CDR3 length: 11 residues. CDR3 protein: CASSIKQGVFF. DNA of the CDR3: TGTGCCAGCAGCATAAAACAGGGAGTGTTTTTT.

This sequence joins TRBV19 and TRBJ2-7, with 8 bases fitting TRBD1. CDR1 and CDR2 (germline): LNHDA, SQIVND (reference sequence). This CDR3 has 14 residues. V shed 5 bases and J 5 bases; nucleotides not matched to a gene: 8. CDR3: CASSPGQGLHEQYF. The CDR3, as DNA: TGTGCCAGTAGTCCCGGACAGGGCCTTCACGAGCAGTACTTC.

The chain has TRBV7-9 and TRBJ2-5, with 7 bases lining up with TRBD1. V lost 3 bases to trimming and J lost 4 bases; unmatched junction nucleotides: 5. This CDR3 has 14 residues. Germline V CDR1 and CDR2: SEHNR, FQNEAQ (reference sequence). The chain's CDR3 is CASSFRTGGETQYF. CDR3 bases: TGTGCCAGCAGCTTCCGGACAGGAGGAGAGACCCAGTACTTC. Full variable domain (rest looked up from reference TRBV7-9 and TRBJ2-5): DTGVSQNPRHKITKRGQNVTFRCDPISEHNRLYWYRQTLGQGPEFLTYFQNEAQLEKSRLLSDRFSAERPKGSFSTLEIQRTEQGDSAMYLCASSFRTGGETQYFGPGTRLLVL.